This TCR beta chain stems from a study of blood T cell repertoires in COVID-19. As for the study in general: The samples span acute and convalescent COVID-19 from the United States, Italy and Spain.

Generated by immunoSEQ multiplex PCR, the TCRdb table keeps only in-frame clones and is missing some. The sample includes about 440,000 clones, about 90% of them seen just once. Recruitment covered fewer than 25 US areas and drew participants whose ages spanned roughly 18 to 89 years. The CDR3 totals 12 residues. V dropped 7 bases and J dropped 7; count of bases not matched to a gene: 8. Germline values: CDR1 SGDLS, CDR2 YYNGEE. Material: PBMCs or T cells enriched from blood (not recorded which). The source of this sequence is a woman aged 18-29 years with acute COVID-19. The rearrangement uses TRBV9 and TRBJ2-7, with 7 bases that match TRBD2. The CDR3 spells CASGREIGEQYF. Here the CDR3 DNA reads TGTGCCAGCGGGAGGGAGATAGGGGAGCAGTACTTC.